What follows are 9 T cell receptor beta chains derived from one specimen sequenced in a study of PD-1 blockade in classical Hodgkin lymphoma. The table came from immunoSEQ multiplex PCR; TCRdb's copy has only in-frame clones and leaves some out. The table has 40,000 to 65,000 clones, over 75% seen once. Every one of the patients relapsed after autologous stem cell transplantation (brentuximab vedotin exposure was variable). Sequenced material: peripheral blood mononuclear cells (PBMCs), taken at baseline. These receptors were taken from a human donor with classical Hodgkin lymphoma.

The DNA of the CDR3 is TGTGCCAGTAGTGGCAGGACTCGCGATTATATAACTGAAGCTTTCTTT. It specifies CASSGRTRDYITEAFF. The chain carries TRBV19 and TRBJ1-1; unclear D gene. The CDR3 runs to 16 residues. Germline V gives CDR1 LNHDA, CDR2 SQIVND (reference sequence). The V gene lost 5 bases and the J gene lost 5 bases, with 21 bases spanning the gap.

This clone came up once. V usage is TRBV27 and J usage is TRBJ1-1, with 12 bases aligning to TRBD1. Germline CDR1 reads MNHEY; CDR2 reads SMNVEV (reference sequence). V shed 5 bases and J 4 bases; nucleotides not matched to a gene: 20. CDR3 length equals 20 residues. This CDR3 reads CASSLYPHFRDRGPVTEAFF. The CDR3 DNA reads TGTGCCAGCAGTCTCTACCCCCACTTTCGGGACAGGGGGCCTGTCACTGAAGCTTTCTTT.

This clone occurred a few times. V gene TRBV19 combines with J gene TRBJ2-3; the match to TRBD2 covers 9 bases. CDR3 size: 15 residues. CDR1 is LNHDA, CDR2 SQIVND, per germline (reference sequence). V lost 2 bases, J lost 6 bases, and 6 bases stayed unmatched. The CDR3, as DNA: TGTGCCAGTAGTATACTAGCGGGAAAACGCGATACGCAGTATTTT. Its translation is CASSILAGKRDTQYF.

The chain couples TRBV6-1 to TRBJ2-3; TRBD2 aligns across 10 bases. The CDR3 extends over 15 amino acids. Germline V gene data show CDR1 as MNHNS and CDR2 as SASEGT. The trim removed 2 bases at V and 2 bases at J, leaving 1 base unmatched. The DNA of the CDR3 is TGTGCCAGCAGTGAACTAGCGGGAGCCACAGATACGCAGTATTTT. This translates into CASSELAGATDTQYF.

The V and J genes are TRBV5-1 and TRBJ2-6, with 8 bases aligning to TRBD2. This CDR3 is built from 19 residues. Unmatched junction bases numbered 8, after V lost 0 bases and J lost 0 bases. Germline CDR1 reads SGHRS; CDR2 reads YFSETQ. CDR3 DNA sequence: TGCGCCAGCAGCTTGGAGCGGGGGCTCAGGGGCTCTGGGGCCAACGTCCTGACTTTC. Protein product: CASSLERGLRGSGANVLTF.

The chain is built from TRBV7-9 and TRBJ2-7; the match to TRBD1 covers 7 bases. CDR3 length equals 14 residues. The V and J ends lost 6 bases and 0 bases, in that order; junction bases with no gene match: 5. CDR1 and CDR2 from the germline V gene are SEHNR and FQNEAQ (reference sequence). CDR3: CASSPGQRSYEQYF. CDR3 nucleotides: TGTGCCAGCAGTCCGGGACAGCGCTCCTACGAGCAGTACTTC.

The chain links TRBV10-1 to TRBJ2-3, with 10 positions matching TRBD2. Looked up from germline, CDR1 is WNHNN and CDR2 is SYGVQD (reference sequence). This CDR3 contains 14 residues. V shed 4 bases and J 4 bases; nucleotides not matched to a gene: 2. The CDR3 here is CASSALAGADTQYF. The CDR3 DNA sequence: TGCGCCAGCAGTGCGCTAGCGGGAGCAGATACGCAGTATTTT.

The chain couples TRBV6-1 to TRBJ1-2; unclear D gene. Looked up from germline, CDR1 is MNHNS and CDR2 is SASEGT. The germline V and J ends were trimmed by 2 bases and 8 bases, with 15 bases remaining between them. This CDR3 region has 14 residues. CDR3 bases: TGTGCCAGCAGTGAAATCCCCCATGAAGGGGGCTACACCTTC. Amino acids: CASSEIPHEGGYTF.

The chain combines TRBV4-3 with TRBJ2-3; the D is unclear. Germline V gene data show CDR1 as LGHNA and CDR2 as YSLEER. Between the trimmed V and J ends, which lost 0 bases and 8 bases, there was a span of 9 bases. The CDR3 spans 13 residues. The DNA of the CDR3 is TGCGCCAGCAGCCAAGATGGTTGGGGTACGCAGTATTTT. This codes for CASSQDGWGTQYF.